The source of this T cell receptor beta chain is a study of patients and donors after allogeneic stem cell transplantation. TCRdb reprocessed the RT-PCR reads via MiXCR and lists one record per CDR3 protein. Among some 960,000 distinct CDR3 sequences listed, about a sixth were seen once. The germline V gene encodes CDR1 DFQATT and CDR2 SNEGSKA (reference sequence). This CDR3 region has 13 residues. Trimming cost V 7 bases and J 5 bases, with 17 bases left between them. The clonotype originates from a human donor who was either an allogeneic HSCT recipient or a stem cell or donor lymphocyte infusion donor (not recorded which). It is not recorded whose cells these are; they may come from a transplant donor. The sequenced material came from blood, either unsorted or a sorted T cell fraction (not recorded which). The gene calls are TRBV20-1 and TRBJ2-5; D perhaps matches TRBD2 (5 bases). This CDR3 reads CSVPTSGMETQYF. CDR3 in DNA: TGCAGTGTTCCTACTTCGGGGATGGAGACCCAGTACTTC.